This record looks at one T cell receptor (beta chain) sequence and its context. Its cognate antigen is unknown. The sample belongs to a study of T-cell reconstitution after alpha-beta-depleted transplantation in children. This sample's TCRbeta library carried unique molecular identifier barcodes. TCRdb reprocessed the PCR reads via MiXCR and lists one record per CDR3 protein. This sample has around 440,000 distinct CDR3 sequences, with 8% to 11% found just once. The study, taken as a whole, reports: It was newly produced T cells that mostly accounted for T-cell counts and diversity one year after transplant.

V lost 0 bases and J lost 1, with 16 bases in between. CDR3 length: 16 amino acids. The germline V gene encodes CDR1 SQVTM and CDR2 ANQGSEA. The sample was PBMCs, taken before TCRalphabeta/CD19-depleted stem cell transplant. This clonotype originated in a child aged 2-15 years with inherited bone marrow failure, due to receive a stem cell transplant. The chain carries TRBV29-1 and TRBJ2-7; perhaps TRBD2 as D (7 bases). The CDR3 DNA reads TGCAGCGTTGAAGATCAGGGAGGGGGAAGGTCCTACGAGCAGTACTTC. Protein sequence: CSVEDQGGGRSYEQYF.